This T cell receptor (beta chain) is from a study of CDR3 diversity in severe acne. CDR3 length: 12 amino acids. Trimming left V 4 bases short and J 7 bases short, with 10 bases between. Germline V gene sequence: CDR1 MNHEY, CDR2 SVGEGT. TCRdb called the PCR reads again in MiXCR, with one record for every CDR3 protein. Of roughly 81,000 distinct CDR3 sequences in the sample, 48% were seen once. This clonotype has ten or more counts. The receptor was isolated from a male donor in good health, serving as a control. The specimen was blood. The chain couples TRBV6-2 or TRBV6-3 to TRBJ1-1; D ambiguous. The CDR3 sequence is CASSLGPSEAFF. DNA for the CDR3: TGTGCCAGCAGTTTAGGACCTAGTGAAGCTTTCTTT.